Each of the 32 T cell receptor beta chains below was sequenced from the same sample in a study of blood T cell repertoires in COVID-19. Data came from immunoSEQ multiplex PCR; TCRdb stores just in-frame clones and leaves some out. The data show about 150,000 clones, about 88% seen once. The sequencing sample was made of peripheral blood. The receptors stem from an elderly woman with COVID-19, enrolled during active disease.

The chain couples TRBV28 to TRBJ1-1; D may be TRBD1 (5 bases). In germline, CDR1 is MDHEN, CDR2 SYDVKM. The CDR3 covers 15 residues. V lost 3 bases and J lost 0, with 11 bases in between. CDR3 loop: CASSFSTGLNTEAFF. In DNA, the CDR3 is TGTGCCAGCAGTTTTAGTACAGGTTTGAACACTGAAGCTTTCTTT. The full variable domain, with the rest looked up from reference TRBV28 and TRBJ1-1, is DVKVTQSSRYLVKRTGEKVFLECVQDMDHENMFWYRQDPGLGLRLIYFSYDVKMKEKGDIPEGYSVSREKKERFSLILESASTNQTSMYLCASSFSTGLNTEAFFGQGTRLTVV.

J is TRBJ2-1 and V is TRBV6-5; tentatively, D is TRBD1 (5 bases). The CDR3 totals 15 residues. V dropped 6 bases and J dropped 0 bases, with 12 bases sitting between them. From germline, CDR1 is MNHEY and CDR2 SVGAGI. The CDR3 nucleotides are TGTGCCAGCAGGACGACAGCGAGCTCCTACAATGAGCAGTTCTTC. It is translated as CASRTTASSYNEQFF.

The chain combines TRBV6-2 or TRBV6-3 with TRBJ1-2; the D is unclear. Looked up from germline, CDR1 is MNHEY and CDR2 is SVGEGT. The CDR3 has 14 residues. V lost 3 bases, J lost 3 bases, and 11 bases lay in between. The CDR3 DNA follows: TGTGCCAGCAGTTATATGGCTCCTGACTATGGCTACACCTTC. Translated, it gives CASSYMAPDYGYTF.

This chain uses TRBV25-1 with TRBJ1-2; 10 nucleotides match TRBD1. The trim removed 6 bases at V and 7 bases at J, leaving 8 bases unmatched. The CDR3 extends over 14 amino acids. Looked up from germline, CDR1 is MGHDK and CDR2 is SYGVNS. The CDR3 is CASRRQGAVGGYTF. The CDR3 bases are TGTGCCAGCAGACGACAGGGGGCTGTGGGTGGCTACACCTTC.

The chain is built from TRBV7-8 and TRBJ2-5, with D possibly TRBD2 on 6 matching bases. CDR3 length equals 15 residues. Germline V gene sequence: CDR1 SGHVS, CDR2 FQNEAQ. Trimming left V 2 bases short and J 5 bases short, with 15 bases between. The CDR3 is CASSLLEGFRETQYF. The CDR3 region has the DNA TGTGCCAGCAGCTTATTGGAGGGGTTCAGGGAGACCCAGTACTTC.

The chain joins TRBV10-3 to TRBJ2-7; a weak D match, TRBD2 (6 bases). This CDR3 has 13 residues. V lost 8 bases and J 5 bases, leaving 16 bases between the germline ends. CDR1 and CDR2 (germline): ENHRY, SYGVKD. CDR3 loop: CAIGRRESDEQYF. The CDR3 DNA is TGTGCCATCGGGCGACGGGAGAGCGACGAGCAGTACTTC.

The genes are TRBV18 and TRBJ1-5; TRBD1 matches 8 bases. The CDR3 has 15 amino acids. Germline V gene data show CDR1 as KGHSH and CDR2 as LQKENI. After removal of 3 bases from V and 2 bases from J, the junction contained 3 bases not matched to a gene. In DNA form, the CDR3 reads TGTGCCAGCTCACCCACAGGGGGTGGCAATCAGCCCCAGCATTTT. Encoded protein: CASSPTGGGNQPQHF.

The chain employs TRBV6-2 or TRBV6-3 and TRBJ1-2; TRBD1 matches at 10 bases. The CDR3 loop spans 14 amino acids. Germline-derived CDR1 and CDR2 are MNHEY and SVGEGT. The ends lost 2 bases at V and 6 bases at J; junction bases unmatched: 3. This CDR3 reads CASSYETGGNGYTF. In DNA form, the CDR3 reads TGTGCCAGCAGTTACGAGACAGGGGGCAATGGCTACACCTTC.

The chain carries TRBV6-5 and TRBJ2-5; 9 bases align to TRBD2. The germline gives CDR1 MNHEY, CDR2 SVGAGI. CDR3 length: 15 residues. V lost 3 bases and J lost 3; bases outside the gene matches: 5. CDR3 residues: CASSYSGSSEETQYF. In DNA form, the CDR3 reads TGTGCCAGCAGTTATAGCGGGAGTTCAGAAGAGACCCAGTACTTC.

V is TRBV2 and J is TRBJ1-1; tentatively, D is TRBD1 (5 bases). The germline gives CDR1 SNHLY, CDR2 FYNNEI. This CDR3 is built from 15 residues. V was clipped by 10 bases and J by 0 bases, with 18 bases between them. The CDR3 DNA reads TGTGCCACAACCCTGGGGGGGAACATGAACACTGAAGCTTTCTTT. Translating gives CATTLGGNMNTEAFF.

The rearrangement links TRBV7-2 to TRBJ2-5; 15 bases map to TRBD2. This CDR3 is built from 16 residues. Germline values: CDR1 SGHTA, CDR2 FQGNSA. V dropped 5 bases and J dropped 4; count of bases not matched to a gene: 5. DNA of the CDR3: TGTGCCAGCAGCCTAGGACTAGCGGGAGGGGTAGAGACCCAGTACTTC. Its translation is CASSLGLAGGVETQYF.

This clone was recorded once. This chain joins TRBV9 and TRBJ1-1, with TRBD1 matching 7 bases. Germline V gene lookup returns CDR1 SGDLS and CDR2 YYNGEE. There are 18 residues in the CDR3. Unmatched junction bases numbered 14, after V lost 3 bases and J lost 0 bases. The CDR3 reads CASSAGVVGGTVNTEAFF. Here the CDR3 DNA reads TGTGCCAGCAGCGCAGGGGTCGTAGGGGGGACAGTGAACACTGAAGCTTTCTTT.

The rearrangement uses TRBV2 and TRBJ2-7; D remains ambiguous. Between the trimmed V and J ends, which lost 6 bases and 3 bases, there was a span of 6 bases. Per germline, CDR1 SNHLY and CDR2 FYNNEI. The CDR3 extends over 11 amino acids. The CDR3: CASSVGYEQYF. DNA for the CDR3: TGTGCCAGCAGCGTCGGCTACGAGCAGTACTTC.

The chain joins TRBV19 to TRBJ1-1; TRBD1 is a possible D gene (6 bases). The germline CDR1 and CDR2 sequences are LNHDA and SQIVND (reference sequence). This CDR3 contains 16 residues. Trimming removed 5 bases at V and 5 bases at J, with 21 bases between. The CDR3 nucleotides are TGTGCCAGTAGTCCTCAAAGGGGGATGAGGGGGACTGAAGCTTTCTTT. Its protein product is CASSPQRGMRGTEAFF.

This chain connects TRBV6-5 to TRBJ1-2; perhaps TRBD1 as D (5 bases). This CDR3 contains 14 residues. Trimming left V 6 bases short and J 6 bases short, with 17 bases between. Germline CDR1 reads MNHEY; CDR2 reads SVGAGI. CDR3 amino acids: CASRTPWGGDGYTF. The CDR3 nucleotides read TGTGCCAGCAGGACACCGTGGGGGGGTGATGGCTACACCTTC.

This sequence joins TRBV18 and TRBJ1-2; TRBD1 agrees at 7 bases. Germline loops: CDR1 KGHSH, CDR2 LQKENI. CDR3 length: 12 residues. Germline trimming cut 5 bases from V and 8 bases from J; bases unmatched to any gene: 5. The CDR3 DNA is TGTGCCAGCTCAACAGGGGTAAGCGGCTACACCTTC. It yields the protein CASSTGVSGYTF. Full variable domain (missing parts from reference TRBV18 and TRBJ1-2): NAGVMQNPRHLVRRRGQEARLRCSPMKGHSHVYWYRQLPEEGLKFMVYLQKENIIDESGMPKERFSAEFPKEGPSILRIQQVVRGDSAAYFCASSTGVSGYTFGSGTRLTVV.

V usage is TRBV11-2 and J usage is TRBJ2-7; D possibly corresponds to TRBD1 (6 bases). Trimming shortened V by 1 base and J by 0 bases, and 22 bases separated the two germline ends. CDR1 SGHAT and CDR2 FQNNGV come from the germline V gene. This CDR3 has 19 residues. The CDR3 DNA follows: TGTGCCAGCAGCTTAGTATCCAGCGCCTCGAGAGGGGGCTCCTACGAGCAGTACTTC. Translating gives CASSLVSSASRGGSYEQYF. The entire variable domain, with the rest obtained from reference TRBV11-2 and TRBJ2-7, is as follows: EAGVAQSPRYKIIEKRQSVAFWCNPISGHATLYWYQQILGQGPKLLIQFQNNGVVDDSQLPKDRFSAERLKGVDSTLKIQPAKLEDSAVYLCASSLVSSASRGGSYEQYFGPGTRLTVT.

This chain uses TRBV5-4 with TRBJ2-3, with D perhaps TRBD2 (5 bases). The CDR3 contains 15 residues. Trimming stripped 1 base from V and 0 bases from J, with 9 bases between. In germline, CDR1 is SGHNT, CDR2 YYREEE (reference sequence). CDR3 amino acids: CASSLSGGSTDTQYF. The CDR3 DNA sequence: TGTGCCAGCAGCTTGTCTGGCGGGAGCACAGATACGCAGTATTTT.

The V gene is TRBV5-1, the J gene TRBJ1-6; D gene ambiguous. CDR3 length: 13 amino acids. Trimming removed 4 bases at V and 9 bases at J, with 11 bases between. Germline CDR1 SGHRS, CDR2 YFSETQ. The CDR3 region has the DNA TGCGCCAGCAGCGAAACGGTTGCTTCACCCCTCCACTTT. This gives the protein CASSETVASPLHF.

The chain is built from TRBV28 and TRBJ1-4; no clear D. CDR3 length: 14 amino acids. V shed 6 bases and J shed 3 bases, with 11 bases lying between them. Germline-derived CDR1 and CDR2 are MDHEN and SYDVKM. In nucleotides, the CDR3 is TGTGCCAGCAGACTAGTAGTATCTAATGAAAAACTGTTTTTT. Encoded protein: CASRLVVSNEKLFF.

CDR3 loop: CSVQRGSYEQYF. Written as DNA, the CDR3 is TGCAGCGTCCAACGAGGCTCCTACGAGCAGTACTTC. V is TRBV29-1 and J is TRBJ2-7; the D is unclear. The V end was cut by 6 bases, the J end by 0 bases, with 9 bases between. Germline CDR1 is SQVTM and CDR2 is ANQGSEA. The CDR3 loop spans 12 amino acids.

This sequence joins TRBV5-1 and TRBJ2-1, with 9 positions matching TRBD1. CDR3 length: 16 residues. Germline CDR1 reads SGHRS; CDR2 reads YFSETQ. J lost 4 bases, V lost 4 bases, and 9 bases had no gene match. The CDR3 sequence: CASSGGMDRGYNEQFF. Here the CDR3 DNA reads TGCGCCAGCAGCGGGGGGATGGACAGGGGATACAATGAGCAGTTCTTC.

V usage is TRBV7-3 and J usage is TRBJ2-1, with TRBD2 matching 13 bases. CDR1 is SGHTA, CDR2 FQGTGA, per germline. There are 19 residues in the CDR3. Trimming removed 5 bases from V and 1 base from J; junction bases left unmatched: 11. The CDR3 nucleotides are TGTGCCAGCAGCCTCACCGGGACTAGCGGGACGGGTTCCTACAATGAGCAGTTCTTC. Translating it yields CASSLTGTSGTGSYNEQFF.

The chain couples TRBV3-1 (or the pseudogene TRBV3-2) to TRBJ2-7, with D perhaps matching TRBD1 (6 bases). CDR1 LGHDT and CDR2 YNNKEL come from the germline V gene (reference sequence). The V end was cut by 6 bases, the J end by 4 bases, with 7 bases between. The CDR3 is made up of 11 amino acids. The CDR3 nucleotides read TGTGCCAGCAGGGGGGCATACGAGCAGTACTTC. This translates into CASRGAYEQYF.

The chain links TRBV11-2 to TRBJ1-1, with D uncertain. Trimming took 1 base from V and 3 from J, leaving 9 bases between them. The CDR3 covers 14 residues. Germline V gene lookup returns CDR1 SGHAT and CDR2 FQNNGV. Here the CDR3 DNA reads TGTGCCAGCAGCTTAGTTTACGAGGACACTGAAGCTTTCTTT. As protein: CASSLVYEDTEAFF.

This CDR3 reads CASSSRVRTYEQYF. The CDR3 DNA sequence: TGTGCCAGTAGCTCCCGTGTCAGGACCTACGAGCAGTACTTC. The chain combines TRBV19 with TRBJ2-7, with no clear D. Trimming took off 6 bases at V and 2 bases at J, with 14 bases between the two ends. The CDR3 has 14 amino acids. CDR1 LNHDA and CDR2 SQIVND come from the germline V gene (reference sequence).

The V gene is TRBV5-1, the J gene TRBJ1-1, with a possible D match to TRBD1 (6 bases). Per the germline V gene, CDR1 is SGHRS and CDR2 is YFSETQ. Trimming cost V 4 bases and J 1 base, with 14 bases left between them. The CDR3 spans 15 residues. CDR3 residues: CASSPNGQKNTEAFF. The DNA of the CDR3 is TGCGCCAGCAGCCCAAATGGACAGAAGAACACTGAAGCTTTCTTT.

The V call is TRBV19, the J call TRBJ2-2; D may be TRBD1 (5 bases). V was shortened by 6 bases and J by 8 bases, with 13 bases between the two germline ends. This CDR3 contains 13 residues. Per the germline V gene, CDR1 is LNHDA and CDR2 is SQIVND (reference sequence). In nucleotides, the CDR3 is TGTGCCAGTAGCACGACAGTCCTAGGGGAGCTGTTTTTT. Translation gives CASSTTVLGELFF. The full variable domain, with the rest looked up from reference TRBV19 and TRBJ2-2, is DGGITQSPKYLFRKEGQNVTLSCEQNLNHDAMYWYRQDPGQGLRLIYYSQIVNDFQKGDIAEGYSVSREKKESFPLTVTSAQKNPTAFYLCASSTTVLGELFFGEGSRLTVL.

The V gene is TRBV6-5, the J gene TRBJ1-2, with 10 bases fitting TRBD1. CDR1 MNHEY and CDR2 SVGAGI come from the germline V gene. The V and J ends lost 0 bases and 8 bases, in that order; junction bases with no gene match: 6. The CDR3 is 15 amino acids. In DNA form, the CDR3 reads TGTGCCAGCAGTTACTCGAGGGGACAGGGGAGAGGCTACACCTTC. Translating it yields CASSYSRGQGRGYTF.

The CDR3 DNA reads as TGTGCCAGCAGCCCCCCACTCGGGGACAATGAGCAGTTCTTC. This gives the protein CASSPPLGDNEQFF. The chain couples TRBV5-4 to TRBJ2-1, with D possibly matching TRBD2 (5 bases). Germline V gives CDR1 SGHNT, CDR2 YYREEE (reference sequence). This CDR3 has 14 amino acids. Between the trimmed V and J ends, which lost 4 bases and 5 bases, there was a span of 13 bases.

This chain connects TRBV4-1 to TRBJ2-1; D not certain. CDR1 and CDR2 from the germline V gene are MGHRA and YSYEKL. V dropped 4 bases and J dropped 6 bases, with 10 bases sitting between them. There are 13 residues in the CDR3. The CDR3 spells CASSPRLVNEQFF. CDR3 sequence (DNA): TGCGCCAGCAGCCCGCGTCTAGTCAATGAGCAGTTCTTC.

V usage is TRBV29-1 and J usage is TRBJ1-1, with 7 bases identical to TRBD1. This CDR3 contains 12 residues. Germline assignment: CDR1 SQVTM and CDR2 ANQGSEA. Germline trimming cut 7 bases from V and 4 bases from J; bases unmatched to any gene: 6. CDR3 sequence: CSARQGGTEAFF. The CDR3 nucleotides are TGCAGCGCCCGACAGGGTGGCACTGAAGCTTTCTTT.